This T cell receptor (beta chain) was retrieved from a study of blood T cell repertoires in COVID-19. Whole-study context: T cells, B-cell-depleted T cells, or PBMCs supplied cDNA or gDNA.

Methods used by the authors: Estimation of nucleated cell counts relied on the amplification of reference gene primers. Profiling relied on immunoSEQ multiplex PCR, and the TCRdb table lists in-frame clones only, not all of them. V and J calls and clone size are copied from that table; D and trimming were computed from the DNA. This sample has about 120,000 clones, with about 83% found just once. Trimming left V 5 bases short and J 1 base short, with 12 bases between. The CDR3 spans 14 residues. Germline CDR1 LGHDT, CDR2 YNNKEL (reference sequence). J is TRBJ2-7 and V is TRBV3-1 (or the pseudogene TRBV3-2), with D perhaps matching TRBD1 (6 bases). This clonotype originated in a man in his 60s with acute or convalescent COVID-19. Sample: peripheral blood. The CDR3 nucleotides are TGTGCCAGCAGCTATACAGGGTCTTCCTACGAGCAGTACTTC. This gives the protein CASSYTGSSYEQYF.